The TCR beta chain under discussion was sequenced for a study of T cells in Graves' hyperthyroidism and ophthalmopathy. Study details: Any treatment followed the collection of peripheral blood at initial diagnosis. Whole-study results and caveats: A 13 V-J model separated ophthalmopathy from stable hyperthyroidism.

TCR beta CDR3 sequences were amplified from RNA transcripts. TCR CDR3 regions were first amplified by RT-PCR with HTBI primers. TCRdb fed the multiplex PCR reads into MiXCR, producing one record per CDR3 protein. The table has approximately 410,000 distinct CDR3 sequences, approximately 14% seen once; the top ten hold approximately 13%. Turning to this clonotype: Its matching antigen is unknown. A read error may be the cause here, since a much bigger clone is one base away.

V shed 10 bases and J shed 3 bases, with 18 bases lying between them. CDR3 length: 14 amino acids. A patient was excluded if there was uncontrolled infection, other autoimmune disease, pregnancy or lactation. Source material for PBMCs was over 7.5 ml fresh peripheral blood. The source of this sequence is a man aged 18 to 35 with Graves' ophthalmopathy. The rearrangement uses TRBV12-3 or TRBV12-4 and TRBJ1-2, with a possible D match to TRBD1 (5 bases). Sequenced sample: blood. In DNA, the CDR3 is TGTGCCAACACCTCGGGACGTGGTGACTATGGCTACACCTTC. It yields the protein CANTSGRGDYGYTF.